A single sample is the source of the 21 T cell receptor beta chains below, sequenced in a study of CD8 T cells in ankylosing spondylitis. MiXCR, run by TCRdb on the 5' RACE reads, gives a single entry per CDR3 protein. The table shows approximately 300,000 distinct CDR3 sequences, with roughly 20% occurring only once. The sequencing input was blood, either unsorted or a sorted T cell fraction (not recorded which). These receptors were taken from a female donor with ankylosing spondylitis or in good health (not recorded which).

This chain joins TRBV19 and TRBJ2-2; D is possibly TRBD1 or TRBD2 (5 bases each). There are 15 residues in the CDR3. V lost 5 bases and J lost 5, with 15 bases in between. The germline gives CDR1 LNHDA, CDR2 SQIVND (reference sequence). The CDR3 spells CASSASGGGTGELFF. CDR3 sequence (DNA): TGTGCCAGTAGTGCGAGCGGTGGGGGAACCGGGGAGCTGTTTTTT.

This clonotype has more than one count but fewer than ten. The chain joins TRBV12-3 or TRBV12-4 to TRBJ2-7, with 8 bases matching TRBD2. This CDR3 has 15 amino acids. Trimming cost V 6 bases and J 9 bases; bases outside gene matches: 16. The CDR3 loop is CASSPTGTSRTRQYF. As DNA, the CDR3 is TGTGCCAGCAGCCCCACCGGGACTAGTAGAACCCGGCAGTACTTC.

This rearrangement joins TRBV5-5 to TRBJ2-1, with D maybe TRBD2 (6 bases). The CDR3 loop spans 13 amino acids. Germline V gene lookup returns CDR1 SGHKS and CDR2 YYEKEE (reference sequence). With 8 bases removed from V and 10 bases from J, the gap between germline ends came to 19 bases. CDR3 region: CARGPGLLCEQFF. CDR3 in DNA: TGTGCCAGGGGCCCGGGACTGCTCTGCGAGCAGTTCTTC.

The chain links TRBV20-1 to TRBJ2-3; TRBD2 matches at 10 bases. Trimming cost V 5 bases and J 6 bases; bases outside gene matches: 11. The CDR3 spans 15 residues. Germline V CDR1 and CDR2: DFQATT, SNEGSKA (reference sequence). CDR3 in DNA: TGCAGTGCTGTCCCCCCAGCGGGAGGGGGGGATACGCAGTATTTT. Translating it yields CSAVPPAGGGDTQYF.

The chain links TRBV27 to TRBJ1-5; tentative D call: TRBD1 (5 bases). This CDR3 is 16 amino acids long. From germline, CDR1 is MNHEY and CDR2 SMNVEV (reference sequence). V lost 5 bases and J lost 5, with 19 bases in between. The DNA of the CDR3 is TGTGCCAGCAGTCCGAGACAGAAAACACCTCATCAGCCCCAGCATTTT. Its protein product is CASSPRQKTPHQPQHF.

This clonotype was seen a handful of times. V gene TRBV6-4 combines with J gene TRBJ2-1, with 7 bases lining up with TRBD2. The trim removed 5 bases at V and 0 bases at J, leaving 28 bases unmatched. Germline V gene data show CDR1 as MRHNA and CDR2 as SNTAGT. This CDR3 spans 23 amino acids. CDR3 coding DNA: TGTGCCAGCAGTCCCGGCTTCGGGGACTACCCCTCGGCGGGGTCTAGCTCCTACAATGAGCAGTTCTTC. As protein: CASSPGFGDYPSAGSSSYNEQFF.

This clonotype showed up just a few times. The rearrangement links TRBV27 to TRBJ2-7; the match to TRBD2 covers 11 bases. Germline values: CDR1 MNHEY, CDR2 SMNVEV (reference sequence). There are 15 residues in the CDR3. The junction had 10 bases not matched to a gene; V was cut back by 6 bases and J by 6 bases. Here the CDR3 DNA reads TGTGCCAGCAGACCCTCACTAGCGGGAGTGGGCGAGCAGTACTTC. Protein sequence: CASRPSLAGVGEQYF.

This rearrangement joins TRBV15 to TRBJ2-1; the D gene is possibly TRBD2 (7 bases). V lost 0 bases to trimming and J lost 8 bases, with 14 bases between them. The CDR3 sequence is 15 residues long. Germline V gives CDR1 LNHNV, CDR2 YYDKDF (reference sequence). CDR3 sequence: CATSRDGGARDEQFF. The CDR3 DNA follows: TGTGCCACCAGCAGAGATGGGGGGGCGCGGGATGAGCAGTTCTTC.

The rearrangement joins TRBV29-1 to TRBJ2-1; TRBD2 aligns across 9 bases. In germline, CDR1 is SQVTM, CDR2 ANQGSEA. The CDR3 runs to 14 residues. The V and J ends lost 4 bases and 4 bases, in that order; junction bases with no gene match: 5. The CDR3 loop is CSVGLSGGYNEQFF. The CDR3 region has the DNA TGCAGCGTTGGTCTTAGCGGGGGTTACAATGAGCAGTTCTTC.

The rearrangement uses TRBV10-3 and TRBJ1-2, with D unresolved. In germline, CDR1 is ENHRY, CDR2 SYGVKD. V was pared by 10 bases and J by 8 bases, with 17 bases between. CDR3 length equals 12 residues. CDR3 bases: TGTGCCACCCAGCTAGACCCTGGAGGCTACACCTTC. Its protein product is CATQLDPGGYTF.

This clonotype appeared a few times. In DNA, the CDR3 is TGTGCCAGTCGGCAGCTTGAAGCTTTCTTT. Its protein product is CASRQLEAFF. The chain is built from TRBV28 and TRBJ1-1; D ambiguous. The V end was cut by 9 bases, the J end by 7 bases, with 9 bases between. Germline values: CDR1 MDHEN, CDR2 SYDVKM. This CDR3 has 10 residues. Full variable domain (outside the CDR3, taken from reference TRBV28 and TRBJ1-1): DVKVTQSSRYLVKRTGEKVFLECVQDMDHENMFWYRQDPGLGLRLIYFSYDVKMKEKGDIPEGYSVSREKKERFSLILESASTNQTSMYLCASRQLEAFFGQGTRLTVV.

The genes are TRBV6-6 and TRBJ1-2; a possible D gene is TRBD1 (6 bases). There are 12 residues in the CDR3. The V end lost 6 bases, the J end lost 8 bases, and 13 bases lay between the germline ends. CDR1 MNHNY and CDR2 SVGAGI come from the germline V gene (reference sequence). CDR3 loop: CASRAGVGGYTF. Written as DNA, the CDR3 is TGTGCCAGCAGAGCAGGGGTGGGGGGCTACACCTTC.

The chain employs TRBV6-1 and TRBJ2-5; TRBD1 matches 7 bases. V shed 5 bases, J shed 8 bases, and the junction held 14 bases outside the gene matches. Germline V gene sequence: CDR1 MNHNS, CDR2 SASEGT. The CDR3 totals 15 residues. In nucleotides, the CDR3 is TGTGCCAGCAGTCCGCGACAGGGTACAAGAGAAACCCAGTACTTC. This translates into CASSPRQGTRETQYF.

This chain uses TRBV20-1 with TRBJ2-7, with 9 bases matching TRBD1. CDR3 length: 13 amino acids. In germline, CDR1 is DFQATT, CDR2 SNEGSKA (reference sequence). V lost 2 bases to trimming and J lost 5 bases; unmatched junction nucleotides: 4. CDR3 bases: TGCAGTGCTAGAAAGGGACAGGGCCACGAGCAGTACTTC. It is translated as CSARKGQGHEQYF.

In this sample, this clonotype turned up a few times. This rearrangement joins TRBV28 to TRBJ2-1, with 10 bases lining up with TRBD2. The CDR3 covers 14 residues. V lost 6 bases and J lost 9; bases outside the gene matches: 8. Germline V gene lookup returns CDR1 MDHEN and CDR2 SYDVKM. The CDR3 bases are TGTGCCAGCAGGGTACTAGCGGGAAGAACTGAGCAGTTCTTC. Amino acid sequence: CASRVLAGRTEQFF.

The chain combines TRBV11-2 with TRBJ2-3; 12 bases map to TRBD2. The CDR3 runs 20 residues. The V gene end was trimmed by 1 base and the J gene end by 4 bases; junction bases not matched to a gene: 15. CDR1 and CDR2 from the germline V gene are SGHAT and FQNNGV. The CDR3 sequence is CASSLVPHLTSGSSADTQYF. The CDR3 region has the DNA TGTGCCAGCAGCTTAGTCCCCCATTTGACTAGCGGGAGTAGCGCAGATACGCAGTATTTT.

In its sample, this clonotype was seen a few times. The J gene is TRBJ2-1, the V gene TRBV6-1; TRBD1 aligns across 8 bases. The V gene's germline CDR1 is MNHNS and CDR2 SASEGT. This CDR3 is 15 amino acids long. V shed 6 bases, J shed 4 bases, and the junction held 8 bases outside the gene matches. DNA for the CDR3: TGTGCCAGCAGCACCGGGACAGGACTTTACAATGAGCAGTTCTTC. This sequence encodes CASSTGTGLYNEQFF.

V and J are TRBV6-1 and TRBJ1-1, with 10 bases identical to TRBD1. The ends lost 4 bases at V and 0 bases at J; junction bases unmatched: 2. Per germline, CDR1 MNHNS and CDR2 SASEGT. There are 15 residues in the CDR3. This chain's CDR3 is CASSADRGMNTEAFF. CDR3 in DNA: TGTGCCAGCAGTGCGGACAGGGGGATGAACACTGAAGCTTTCTTT.

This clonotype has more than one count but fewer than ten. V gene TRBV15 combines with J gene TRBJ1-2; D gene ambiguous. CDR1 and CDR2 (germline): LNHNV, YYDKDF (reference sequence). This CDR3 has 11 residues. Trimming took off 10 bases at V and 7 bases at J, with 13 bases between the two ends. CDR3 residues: CAIGRAGGYTF. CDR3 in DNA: TGTGCCATCGGGCGGGCCGGTGGCTACACCTTC. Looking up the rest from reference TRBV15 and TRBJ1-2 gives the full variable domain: DAMVIQNPRYQVTQFGKPVTLSCSQTLNHNVMYWYQQKSSQAPKLLFHYYDKDFNNEADTPDNFQSRRPNTSFCFLDIRSPGLGDTAMYLCAIGRAGGYTFGSGTRLTVV.

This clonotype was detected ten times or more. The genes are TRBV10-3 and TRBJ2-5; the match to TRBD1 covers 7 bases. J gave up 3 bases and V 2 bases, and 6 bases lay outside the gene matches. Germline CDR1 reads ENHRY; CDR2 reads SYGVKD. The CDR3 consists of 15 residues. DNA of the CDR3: TGTGCCATCAGTGAGGAGGGGGCGAGGGAAGAGACCCAGTACTTC. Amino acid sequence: CAISEEGAREETQYF.

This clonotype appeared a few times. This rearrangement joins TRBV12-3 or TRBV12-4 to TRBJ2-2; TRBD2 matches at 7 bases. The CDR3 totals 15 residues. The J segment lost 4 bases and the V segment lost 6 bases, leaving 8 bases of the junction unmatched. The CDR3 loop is CASSNRAGSTGELFF. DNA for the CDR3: TGTGCCAGCAGCAACCGAGCGGGAAGCACCGGGGAGCTGTTTTTT.